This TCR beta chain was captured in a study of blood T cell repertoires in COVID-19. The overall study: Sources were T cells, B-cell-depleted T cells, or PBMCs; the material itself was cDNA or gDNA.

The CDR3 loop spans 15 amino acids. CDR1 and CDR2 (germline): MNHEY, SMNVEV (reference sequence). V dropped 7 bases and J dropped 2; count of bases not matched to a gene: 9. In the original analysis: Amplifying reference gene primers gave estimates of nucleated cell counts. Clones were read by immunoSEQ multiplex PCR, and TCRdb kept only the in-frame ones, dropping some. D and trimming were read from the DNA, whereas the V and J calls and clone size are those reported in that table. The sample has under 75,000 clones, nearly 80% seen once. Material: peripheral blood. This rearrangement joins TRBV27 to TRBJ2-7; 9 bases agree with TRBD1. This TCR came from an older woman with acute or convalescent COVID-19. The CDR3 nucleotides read TGTGCCAGCAACAGGGGGCCCTCTTCAACCTACGAGCAGTACTTC. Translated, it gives CASNRGPSSTYEQYF.